What follows are 6 T cell receptor beta chains derived from one specimen sequenced in a study of T cells in women clearing cervical HPV infection. Produced via immunoSEQ multiplex PCR; TCRdb's table is partial and in-frame only. Here the sample table reports 25,000 to 35,000 clones. Sample: blood buffy coat. The receptors here all came from a woman between 18 and 70 years old with a cervical HPV16 infection that either progressed to CIN3+ or cleared (not recorded which).

About this clone: With the read ending 3 residues before the CDR3 end, the germline J gene is used to fill in that end. The V and J genes are TRBV30 and TRBJ1-5; D remains unclear. Germline lookup yields CDR1 GTSNPN and CDR2 SVGIG (reference sequence). CDR3 length: 14 residues. Trimming left V 3 bases short and J 0 bases short, with 9 bases between. CDR3 residues: CAWSITASNQPQHF. The part of the CDR3 DNA that was read is TGTGCCTGGAGCATAACAGCTAGCAATCAGCCC.

Comments on this clone: The sequenced fragment ends 3 residues before the CDR3 boundary, so the rest is inferred from the germline J gene. This chain connects TRBV6-4 to TRBJ2-3; D unresolved. The CDR3 consists of 15 residues. Germline V gives CDR1 MRHNA, CDR2 SNTAGT. Trimming took 0 bases from V and 2 from J, leaving 9 bases between them. CDR3 protein: CASSDSVGSTDTQYF. Incomplete CDR3 DNA: TGTGCCAGCAGTGACTCGGTGGGCTCCACAGATACG.

As regards this clone: The read comes to an end 3 residues before the CDR3 does, leaving the germline J gene to fill in the end. The same CDR3 can be traced to other DNA sequences in this sample. The V and J genes are TRBV20-1 and TRBJ1-2; 8 bases align to TRBD1. The V gene's germline CDR1 is DFQATT and CDR2 SNEGSKA (reference sequence). Trimming at V came to 5 bases and at J to 4 bases, leaving 6 bases not matched to a gene. This CDR3 contains 13 residues. CDR3 region: CSAGTGLGYGYTF. The CDR3 DNA, read in part, is TGCAGTGCTGGGACAGGATTAGGCTATGGC.

Concerning this clone: Read data end 3 residues before the CDR3 end; the end is taken from the germline J gene. V usage is TRBV9 and J usage is TRBJ2-1, with TRBD1 matching 11 bases. J was trimmed by 8 bases and V by 4 bases; bases with no gene match: 5. Germline loops: CDR1 SGDLS, CDR2 YYNGEE. This CDR3 is built from 14 residues. The CDR3 DNA, read in part, is TGTGCCAGCAGCACCGGACAGGGGGCTTATGAG. Translating it yields CASSTGQGAYE. The full-length CDR3 reads as CASSTGQGAYEQFF. Full variable domain (outside the CDR3, taken from reference TRBV9 and TRBJ2-1): DSGVTQTPKHLITATGQRVTLRCSPRSGDLSVYWYQQSLDQGLQFLIQYYNGEERAKGNILERFSAQQFPDLHSELNLSSLELGDSALYFCASSTGQGAYEQFFGPGTRLTVL.

In the case of this clone: The read ends 3 residues early relative to the CDR3; the germline J gene fills the gap. This sequence joins TRBV5-1 and TRBJ1-1; 7 bases align to TRBD1. This CDR3 is built from 14 residues. Germline V gene sequence: CDR1 SGHRS, CDR2 YFSETQ. The trim removed 0 bases at V and 6 bases at J, leaving 5 bases unmatched. CDR3 in amino acids: CASSLAAGGPEAFF. Incomplete CDR3 DNA: TGCGCCAGCAGCTTGGCGGCAGGGGGGCCTGAA.

The CDR3 reads CASSPRGTVYEQYF. Incomplete CDR3 DNA: TGTGCCAGTAGTCCACGGGGGACGGTTTACGAG. J is TRBJ2-7 and V is TRBV19, with a possible D match to TRBD2 (6 bases). With the read ending 3 residues before the CDR3 end, the germline J gene is used to fill in that end. CDR1 is LNHDA and CDR2 is SQIVND in the germline V gene (reference sequence). The CDR3 has 14 amino acids. The V end lost 5 bases, the J end lost 4 bases, and 15 bases lay between the germline ends.